This T cell receptor (beta chain) was sequenced during a study of radiation and T cells in renal cell carcinoma. General observations from the study: Dominant CDR3 motifs were more common in irradiated tumors than controls. Top 100 clonotypes averaged approximately 50% in irradiated versus approximately 45% in nephrectomy-only tumors.

Only in-frame clones appear in the TCRdb table, and some are missing; sequencing was by immunoSEQ multiplex PCR. The table records roughly 21,000 clones, around 57% of them present only once. Treatment: treatment-naive control, cytoreductive nephrectomy. On this clone itself: Antigen specificity is unknown.

V shed 1 base, J shed 7 bases, and the junction held 8 bases outside the gene matches. Germline lookup yields CDR1 SGHTA and CDR2 FQGNSA. The length of the CDR3 is 16 residues. The starting material was tumor tissue, obtained from a patient whose treatment was nephrectomy without radiotherapy. The receptor's source is a human donor with renal cell carcinoma. V gene TRBV7-2 combines with J gene TRBJ2-1; 9 bases line up with TRBD2. CDR3 coding DNA: TGTGCCAGCAGCTTAGGGTTAGGCCTAGCGGGGAATGAGCAGTTCTTC. Amino acids: CASSLGLGLAGNEQFF.